The following is a T cell receptor beta chain sequence with its context. The sample comes from a study of blood T cell repertoires in COVID-19. Looking at the study overall: Acute-phase and convalescent COVID-19 samples originated in the United States, Italy and Spain. T cells, B-cell-depleted T cells, or PBMCs supplied cDNA or gDNA.

Symptom resolution, clearance, or two negative PCRs marked the recovered donors of Cohort 3. As processed by the authors: Reference gene primers were amplified, and this amplification served to estimate nucleated cell counts. Profiled with immunoSEQ multiplex PCR; TCRdb holds only in-frame clones, not every one. That table gives V, J and clone size, and the DNA gave D and trimming. The table lists a few hundred thousand clones, around 81% of them singletons. V gave up 5 bases and J gave up 6 bases, with 17 bases separating them. The CDR3 length is 15 residues. Germline V gene sequence: CDR1 SNHLY, CDR2 FYNNEI.

The V call is TRBV2, the J call TRBJ1-5, with D perhaps matching TRBD1 (6 bases). Sequencing used PBMCs or T cells enriched from blood (not recorded which). The sequence was collected from a man aged 50-60 years who had recovered from COVID-19. The CDR3 protein is CASSIDRSYSQPQHF. The CDR3 region has the DNA TGTGCCAGCAGTATTGACAGGTCCTATTCTCAGCCCCAGCATTTT.